The 20 T cell receptor beta chains below come from one sample, sequenced in a study of T cell repertoires in ileal Crohn's disease. Time point reported: inflamed ileum from the surgical specimen. TCRdb's table, derived via immunoSEQ multiplex PCR, lists solely in-frame clones and lacks some. Of roughly 2,200 clones detected, roughly 93% appear once; the ten largest clones hold around 4.1%. Sample: ileal tissue. Receptors were obtained from an adult with Crohn's disease.

The chain has TRBV30 and TRBJ1-2; 7 bases are a match to TRBD1. V shed 3 bases and J 2 bases; nucleotides not matched to a gene: 12. The CDR3 extends over 16 amino acids. Germline V CDR1 and CDR2: GTSNPN, SVGIG (reference sequence). As DNA, the CDR3 is TGTGCCTGGAGCTTAGGCGGGACAGACCTAAACTATGGCTACACCTTC. This codes for CAWSLGGTDLNYGYTF.

This clone was observed a few times. The chain couples TRBV7-9 to TRBJ2-1; 8 bases are a match to TRBD2. This CDR3 contains 15 residues. Germline lookup yields CDR1 SEHNR and CDR2 FQNEAQ (reference sequence). The ends lost 1 base at V and 4 bases at J; junction bases unmatched: 3. The CDR3, as DNA: TGTGCCAGCAGCTTAGTGGTAGCGGGATACAATGAGCAGTTCTTC. This sequence encodes CASSLVVAGYNEQFF.

V and J are TRBV7-2 and TRBJ2-1; either TRBD1 or TRBD2 may fit D (5 bases each). The germline V gene encodes CDR1 SGHTA and CDR2 FQGNSA. The CDR3 covers 14 residues. V gave up 5 bases and J gave up 5 bases, with 13 bases separating them. CDR3 region: CASSQGPGNNEQFF. DNA for the CDR3: TGTGCCAGCAGCCAGGGACCCGGGAACAATGAGCAGTTCTTC.

The chain is built from TRBV29-1 and TRBJ2-1; D is undetermined. The germline V gene encodes CDR1 SQVTM and CDR2 ANQGSEA. The CDR3 has 10 residues. Trimming took off 4 bases at V and 6 bases at J, with 4 bases between the two ends. In DNA form, the CDR3 reads TGCAGCGTTGGGGTCAATGAGCAGTTCTTC. This codes for CSVGVNEQFF.

V is TRBV7-9 and J is TRBJ1-2, with D uncertain. Looked up from germline, CDR1 is SEHNR and CDR2 is FQNEAQ (reference sequence). Trimming pared 1 base from V and 3 bases from J, leaving 9 bases between. The CDR3 extends over 14 amino acids. The CDR3 sequence is CASSLGAAYYGYTF. For the CDR3, the DNA is TGTGCCAGCAGCTTAGGGGCCGCGTACTATGGCTACACCTTC.

Comments on this clone: Distinct nucleotide sequences in the sample also encode this CDR3. The rearrangement uses TRBV19 and TRBJ1-2; 8 bases match TRBD1. The J segment lost 3 bases and the V segment lost 6 bases, leaving 6 bases of the junction unmatched. This CDR3 has 14 amino acids. Germline loops: CDR1 LNHDA, CDR2 SQIVND (reference sequence). CDR3 residues: CASSLRGRDYGYTF. For the CDR3, the DNA is TGTGCCAGTAGCCTCAGGGGGCGCGACTATGGCTACACCTTC. The whole variable domain, remainder taken from reference TRBV19 and TRBJ1-2, is DGGITQSPKYLFRKEGQNVTLSCEQNLNHDAMYWYRQDPGQGLRLIYYSQIVNDFQKGDIAEGYSVSREKKESFPLTVTSAQKNPTAFYLCASSLRGRDYGYTFGSGTRLTVV.

This chain uses TRBV7-2 with TRBJ2-7; the match to TRBD2 covers 11 bases. CDR1 is SGHTA, CDR2 FQGNSA, per germline. After removal of 4 bases from V and 4 bases from J, the junction contained 15 bases not matched to a gene. The CDR3 is made up of 18 amino acids. The CDR3 nucleotides are TGTGCCAGCAGCTCCCGGGCCCCTACTAGCGGGGGAGTGTACGAGCAGTACTTC. Encoded protein: CASSSRAPTSGGVYEQYF.

The J gene is TRBJ2-5, the V gene TRBV7-9; 12 bases are shared with TRBD2. This CDR3 contains 15 residues. Germline V gene data show CDR1 as SEHNR and CDR2 as FQNEAQ (reference sequence). The junction had 6 bases not matched to a gene; V was cut back by 5 bases and J by 5 bases. CDR3 sequence (DNA): TGTGCCAGCAGCCGCAGACTAGCGGGAGATGAGACCCAGTACTTC. It codes for CASSRRLAGDETQYF.

V and J are TRBV2 and TRBJ1-1; D might be TRBD1 (5 bases). The germline CDR1 and CDR2 sequences are SNHLY and FYNNEI. CDR3 size: 17 residues. Deletions cut 2 bases from V and 4 bases from J, with 20 bases between. In DNA form, the CDR3 reads TGTGCCAGCAGTGAATGGGCGTTAGAAAGGGGAGGCACTGAAGCTTTCTTT. Translation gives CASSEWALERGGTEAFF.

V usage is TRBV4-1 and J usage is TRBJ2-3; 10 bases match TRBD2. CDR3 size: 16 residues. The V segment lost 2 bases and the J segment 4 bases; nucleotides outside the gene matches: 6. The germline gives CDR1 MGHRA, CDR2 YSYEKL. The CDR3, as DNA: TGCGCCAGCAGCCAATCCCTAGCGGGAGAGGCAGATACGCAGTATTTT. It codes for CASSQSLAGEADTQYF.

The CDR3: CASSLLTSGSNNEQFF. The CDR3 DNA is TGTGCCAGCAGCTTACTCACTAGCGGGAGTAATAATGAGCAGTTCTTC. This chain uses TRBV11-3 with TRBJ2-1; 11 bases fit TRBD2. Germline CDR1 is SGHNT and CDR2 is YENEEA. The CDR3 consists of 16 residues. Trimming took 2 bases from V and 7 from J; bases not matched to a gene: 7.

The chain carries TRBV2 and TRBJ1-2, with 8 bases aligning to TRBD1. The germline V gene has CDR1 SNHLY and CDR2 FYNNEI. The CDR3 consists of 15 residues. The V gene end was trimmed by 7 bases and the J gene end by 8 bases; junction bases not matched to a gene: 15. CDR3 bases: TGTGCCAGCACCATACGAGGAGACGCAGGGGGCGGCTACACCTTC. This encodes CASTIRGDAGGGYTF.

V is TRBV29-1 and J is TRBJ1-2, with TRBD1 matching 10 bases. The germline CDR1 and CDR2 sequences are SQVTM and ANQGSEA. The junction had 7 bases not matched to a gene; V was cut back by 6 bases and J by 3 bases. There are 14 residues in the CDR3. The CDR3 DNA sequence: TGCAGCGTAGGCCCCGGGACAGGGGACTATGGCTACACCTTC. This encodes CSVGPGTGDYGYTF.

This chain uses TRBV6-5 with TRBJ1-2, with D tentatively TRBD1 (6 bases). The V gene's germline CDR1 is MNHEY and CDR2 SVGAGI. The CDR3 extends over 14 amino acids. V was trimmed by 5 bases and J by 2 bases, leaving 12 bases between them. Here the CDR3 reads CASSTRGGNYGYTF. CDR3 sequence (DNA): TGTGCCAGCAGTACACGGGGGGGCAACTATGGCTACACCTTC.

The sample holds one count of this clone. Sequence at one end of the junction differs from germline and may be a read error. The chain uses TRBV6-4 and TRBJ2-7; D is possibly TRBD2 (5 bases). The CDR3 sequence is 13 residues long. Looked up from germline, CDR1 is MRHNA and CDR2 is SNTAGT. The CDR3 DNA is TGTGCCAGCAGTGAGGAATTGGCCGGCGGGTGGAACTTC. Protein product: CASSEELAGGWNF.

The chain carries TRBV9 and TRBJ2-1; 7 bases map to TRBD2. Germline CDR1 is SGDLS and CDR2 is YYNGEE. CDR3 length: 14 residues. Unmatched junction bases numbered 10, after V lost 4 bases and J lost 9 bases. CDR3 sequence reads: CASSPSGEGSEQFF. The CDR3 region has the DNA TGTGCCAGCAGCCCAAGCGGGGAGGGGAGTGAGCAGTTCTTC. Using reference TRBV9 and TRBJ2-1 for the parts outside the CDR3, the full variable domain is DSGVTQTPKHLITATGQRVTLRCSPRSGDLSVYWYQQSLDQGLQFLIQYYNGEERAKGNILERFSAQQFPDLHSELNLSSLELGDSALYFCASSPSGEGSEQFFGPGTRLTVL.

This clone was seen a single time. The chain uses TRBV11-3 and TRBJ2-7; unclear D gene. The V end lost 5 bases, the J end lost 0 bases, and 14 bases lay between the germline ends. There are 15 residues in the CDR3. Per the germline V gene, CDR1 is SGHNT and CDR2 is YENEEA. CDR3 sequence (DNA): TGTGCCAGCAGCCGTCAGGATCACCGCTCCTACGAGCAGTACTTC. It translates to CASSRQDHRSYEQYF.

The gene calls are TRBV6-6 and TRBJ2-7; 7 nucleotides line up with TRBD1. This CDR3 is 12 amino acids long. V lost 7 bases to trimming and J lost 3 bases; unmatched junction nucleotides: 3. CDR1 and CDR2 (germline): MNHNY, SVGAGI (reference sequence). CDR3 loop: CASTGDSYEQYF. The CDR3 DNA reads as TGTGCCAGCACAGGGGACAGCTACGAGCAGTACTTC.

The chain combines TRBV27 with TRBJ2-7; possibly TRBD2 for D (6 bases). The germline gives CDR1 MNHEY, CDR2 SMNVEV (reference sequence). The CDR3 spans 13 residues. V was clipped by 6 bases and J by 2 bases, with 11 bases between them. The CDR3 DNA follows: TGTGCCAGCAGACGTAGCGGCCCCTACGAGCAGTACTTC. Its translation: CASRRSGPYEQYF.

The rearrangement uses TRBV6-5 and TRBJ2-5, with D possibly TRBD2 on 5 matching bases. With 2 bases removed from V and 2 bases from J, the gap between germline ends came to 9 bases. CDR3 length: 14 residues. Germline V gene data show CDR1 as MNHEY and CDR2 as SVGAGI. The CDR3 DNA sequence: TGTGCCAGCAGTTACGTCCCGGGGCAAGAGACCCAGTACTTC. Translating gives CASSYVPGQETQYF.